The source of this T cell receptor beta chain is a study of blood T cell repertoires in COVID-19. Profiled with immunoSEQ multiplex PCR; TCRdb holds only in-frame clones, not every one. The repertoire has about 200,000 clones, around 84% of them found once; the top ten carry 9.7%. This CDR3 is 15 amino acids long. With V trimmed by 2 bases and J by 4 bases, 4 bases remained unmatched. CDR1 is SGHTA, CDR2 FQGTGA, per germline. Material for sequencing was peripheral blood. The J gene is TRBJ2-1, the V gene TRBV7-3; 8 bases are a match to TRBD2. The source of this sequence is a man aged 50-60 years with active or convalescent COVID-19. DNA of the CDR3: TGTGCCAGCAGCTTAGGCCAGCGGGGGTACAATGAGCAGTTCTTC. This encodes CASSLGQRGYNEQFF.